The 18 T cell receptor beta chains in this list originate from one sample, sequenced in a study of blood T cell repertoires in COVID-19. The protocol was immunoSEQ multiplex PCR, while the TCRdb copy is restricted to in-frame clones and leaves out a portion. The sample yields a few hundred thousand clones, around 88% seen once. The material sequenced was peripheral blood. The receptors come from a woman in her seventies with COVID-19, enrolled during active disease.

The J gene is TRBJ1-2, the V gene TRBV7-6; 7 nucleotides align to TRBD1. Unmatched junction bases numbered 17, after V lost 5 bases and J lost 2 bases. From germline, CDR1 is SGHVS and CDR2 FNYEAQ. There are 18 residues in the CDR3. The CDR3 DNA sequence: TGTGCCAGCAGCCCCACCCCCGCCCCCGAGGGACAGAACTATGGCTACACCTTC. It specifies CASSPTPAPEGQNYGYTF. Looking up the rest from reference TRBV7-6 and TRBJ1-2 gives the full variable domain: GAGVSQSPRYKVTKRGQDVALRCDPISGHVSLYWYRQALGQGPEFLTYFNYEAQQDKSGLPNDRFSAERPEGSISTLTIQRTEQRDSAMYRCASSPTPAPEGQNYGYTFGSGTRLTVV.

The V call is TRBV6-5, the J call TRBJ1-1; 8 bases map to TRBD1. The CDR3 runs 13 residues. Losses at the gene ends were 7 bases for V and 6 bases for J; bases not matched to a gene: 7. The germline V gene has CDR1 MNHEY and CDR2 SVGAGI. The CDR3 region has the DNA TGTGCCAGCACCTCTCAGGGGGCAGCTGAAGCTTTCTTT. Protein: CASTSQGAAEAFF.

The chain is built from TRBV20-1 and TRBJ2-5; a possible D gene is TRBD1 (6 bases). The CDR3 has 11 amino acids. Deletions cut 8 bases from V and 8 bases from J, with 15 bases between. Germline CDR1 DFQATT, CDR2 SNEGSKA (reference sequence). CDR3 nucleotide sequence: TGCAGTTGCGACAGGTTGAGAACCCAGTACTTC. Its protein product is CSCDRLRTQYF.

CDR3 sequence reads: CASSTQGDRGLETQYF. As DNA, the CDR3 is TGTGCCAGCAGCACACAGGGGGACAGGGGTTTAGAGACCCAGTACTTC. The chain has TRBV11-3 and TRBJ2-5, with 10 bases lining up with TRBD1. The CDR3 length is 16 residues. With 5 bases clipped from V and 4 bases from J, the junction kept 10 bases outside the gene matches. Looked up from germline, CDR1 is SGHNT and CDR2 is YENEEA.

This chain connects TRBV18 to TRBJ2-7; 7 bases are shared with TRBD1. Trimming took 0 bases from V and 4 from J; bases not matched to a gene: 3. This CDR3 contains 14 residues. Germline lookup yields CDR1 KGHSH and CDR2 LQKENI. CDR3 in DNA: TGTGCCAGCTCACCACCGTGGGACAGTTACGAGCAGTACTTC. Its protein product is CASSPPWDSYEQYF.

The sample holds a few counts of this clone. The chain links TRBV10-3 to TRBJ1-5; TRBD1 matches at 9 bases. Trimming removed 6 bases from V and 1 base from J; junction bases left unmatched: 4. Germline V gives CDR1 ENHRY, CDR2 SYGVKD. The CDR3 consists of 15 residues. This chain's CDR3 is CAISTGGESNQPQHF. For the CDR3, the DNA is TGTGCCATCAGCACAGGGGGCGAAAGCAATCAGCCCCAGCATTTT.

The V gene is TRBV27, the J gene TRBJ2-7, with 13 bases identical to TRBD2. This CDR3 is built from 16 residues. The J segment lost 3 bases and the V segment lost 7 bases, leaving 9 bases of the junction unmatched. Germline V lookup: CDR1 MNHEY, CDR2 SMNVEV (reference sequence). The CDR3 coding sequence is TGTGCCAGCATTAGAACCGGGACTAGCGGGGTCTACGAGCAGTACTTC. Translating gives CASIRTGTSGVYEQYF.

This chain connects TRBV27 to TRBJ1-1; D is possibly TRBD1 (5 bases). Per the germline V gene, CDR1 is MNHEY and CDR2 is SMNVEV (reference sequence). The ends were cut back, 5 bases at V and 5 bases at J, with 15 bases in the middle. The CDR3 extends over 14 amino acids. CDR3 residues: CASSQPGGGTEAFF. Here the CDR3 DNA reads TGTGCCAGCAGTCAACCTGGGGGGGGGACTGAAGCTTTCTTT.

This chain uses TRBV6-6 with TRBJ1-2; a possible D gene is TRBD1 (5 bases). V was trimmed by 2 bases and J by 7 bases, leaving 14 bases between them. CDR1 is MNHNY and CDR2 is SVGAGI in the germline V gene (reference sequence). The CDR3 loop spans 14 amino acids. The CDR3 loop is CASSYGGQGGGYTF. CDR3 nucleotides: TGTGCCAGCAGTTACGGAGGGCAGGGCGGTGGCTACACCTTC.

The genes are TRBV30 and TRBJ1-1, with 8 bases that match TRBD1. Trimming removed 1 base from V and 10 bases from J; junction bases left unmatched: 5. The germline V gene has CDR1 GTSNPN and CDR2 SVGIG (reference sequence). This CDR3 spans 12 amino acids. CDR3 amino acids: CAWSGGQVGAFF. The CDR3 nucleotides read TGTGCCTGGAGTGGGGGACAGGTGGGAGCTTTCTTT. The complete variable domain, with remaining parts taken from reference TRBV30 and TRBJ1-1, reads SQTIHQWPATLVQPVGSPLSLECTVEGTSNPNLYWYRQAAGRGLQLLFYSVGIGQISSEVPQNLSASRPQDRQFILSSKKLLLSDSGFYLCAWSGGQVGAFFGQGTRLTVV.

The gene calls are TRBV5-1 and TRBJ2-5, with D possibly being TRBD1 (6 bases). V was trimmed by 7 bases and J by 2 bases, leaving 18 bases between them. The CDR3 runs to 15 residues. Germline V lookup: CDR1 SGHRS, CDR2 YFSETQ. CDR3 nucleotide sequence: TGCGCCAGCGCGCCACAGGGCTGGGGGCAAGAGACCCAGTACTTC. Its translation: CASAPQGWGQETQYF.

J is TRBJ2-2 and V is TRBV10-1; weak D call: TRBD2 (6 bases). The germline V gene encodes CDR1 WNHNN and CDR2 SYGVQD (reference sequence). Trimming took 2 bases from V and 6 from J, leaving 13 bases between them. The CDR3 has 15 residues. CDR3 nucleotides: TGCGCCAGCAGTGAGGGGCCCGCGGGGTCCGGGGAGCTGTTTTTT. The encoded protein is CASSEGPAGSGELFF.

This chain uses TRBV21-1 with TRBJ1-1. TRBV21-1 is reported as a pseudogene. There are 15 residues in the CDR3. The CDR3, as DNA: TGTGCCAGCAGCAAAGAGCCGGCGGGGAACACTGAAGCTTTCTTT. Its translation: CASSKEPAGNTEAFF.

J is TRBJ2-2 and V is TRBV18, with TRBD2 matching 9 bases. From germline, CDR1 is KGHSH and CDR2 LQKENI. The CDR3 is made up of 16 amino acids. Germline trimming cut 4 bases from V and 3 bases from J; bases unmatched to any gene: 6. The CDR3 nucleotides read TGTGCCAGCTCACTGCCTAGCGGGGAGTACACCGGGGAGCTGTTTTTT. Amino acid sequence: CASSLPSGEYTGELFF.

This chain connects TRBV5-1 to TRBJ2-3; 10 bases agree with TRBD2. CDR1 and CDR2 (germline): SGHRS, YFSETQ. The CDR3 runs 18 residues. With 2 bases clipped from V and 3 bases from J, the junction kept 12 bases outside the gene matches. The CDR3 bases are TGCGCCAGCAGCTTAACTCTCCCTAGCGGGGGAACGACAGATACGCAGTATTTT. It yields the protein CASSLTLPSGGTTDTQYF.

This chain joins TRBV30 and TRBJ2-1; 8 positions match TRBD2. This CDR3 is built from 15 residues. Germline assignment: CDR1 GTSNPN and CDR2 SVGIG (reference sequence). J lost 6 bases, V lost 0 bases, and 7 bases had no gene match. CDR3: CAWSVGGAGGNEQFF. The CDR3 bases are TGTGCCTGGAGTGTTGGGGGGGCGGGAGGCAATGAGCAGTTCTTC.

The V and J genes are TRBV27 and TRBJ2-7; D is perhaps TRBD2 (6 bases). The CDR3 contains 12 residues. With 2 bases removed from V and 12 bases from J, the gap between germline ends came to 14 bases. Germline V lookup: CDR1 MNHEY, CDR2 SMNVEV (reference sequence). The CDR3 nucleotides are TGTGCCAGCAGTTTAATGGAGGGGAATGGGTACTTC. The encoded protein is CASSLMEGNGYF.

About this clone itself: The junction does not match germline at one end; this may be a read error. This chain joins TRBV6-6 and TRBJ2-1; D is undetermined. The CDR3 totals 12 residues. Germline V gene data show CDR1 as MNHNY and CDR2 as SVGAGI (reference sequence). The CDR3: CASSYSNNEQFF. In DNA, the CDR3 is TGTGCCAGCAGTTACTCCAACAATGAGCAGTTCTTC.